This paragraph reports one T cell receptor beta chain. Profiling relied on immunoSEQ multiplex PCR, and the TCRdb table lists in-frame clones only, not all of them. Of approximately 160,000 clones listed, about 80% were seen once; the top ten hold about an eighth. The germline V gene has CDR1 SGHTS and CDR2 YDEGEE. CDR3 length: 14 residues. Trimming at V came to 4 bases and at J to 5 bases, leaving 6 bases not matched to a gene. The record originates from a study of blood T cell repertoires in COVID-19. Study context: T cells, B-cell-depleted T cells, or PBMCs supplied cDNA or gDNA.

V usage is TRBV5-8 and J usage is TRBJ1-5, with 7 bases that match TRBD1. This clonotype was obtained from a man between 65 and 80 years old who had recovered from COVID-19. Sample: peripheral blood. CDR3 sequence: CASSHRTGDQPQHF. In nucleotides, the CDR3 is TGTGCCAGCAGCCATCGGACAGGCGATCAGCCCCAGCATTTT. Filled out from reference TRBV5-8 and TRBJ1-5, the complete variable domain reads EAGVTQSPTHLIKTRGQQATLRCSPISGHTSVYWYQQALGLGLQFLLWYDEGEERNRGNFPPRFSGRQFPNYSSELNVNALELEDSALYLCASSHRTGDQPQHFGDGTRLSIL.